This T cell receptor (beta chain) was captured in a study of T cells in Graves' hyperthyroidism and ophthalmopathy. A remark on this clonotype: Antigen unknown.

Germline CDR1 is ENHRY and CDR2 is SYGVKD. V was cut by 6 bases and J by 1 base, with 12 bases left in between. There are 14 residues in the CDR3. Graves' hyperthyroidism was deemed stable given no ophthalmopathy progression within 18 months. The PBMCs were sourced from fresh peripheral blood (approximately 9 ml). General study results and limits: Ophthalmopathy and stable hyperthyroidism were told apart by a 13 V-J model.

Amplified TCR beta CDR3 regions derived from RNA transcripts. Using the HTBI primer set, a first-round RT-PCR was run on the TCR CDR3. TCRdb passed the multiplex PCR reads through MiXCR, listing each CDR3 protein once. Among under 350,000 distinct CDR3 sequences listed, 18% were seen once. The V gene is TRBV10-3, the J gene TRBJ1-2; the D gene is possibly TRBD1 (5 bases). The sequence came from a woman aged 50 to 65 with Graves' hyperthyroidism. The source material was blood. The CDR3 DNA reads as TGTGCCATCAGGACAGATTTCTTTAACTATGGCTACACCTTC. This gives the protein CAIRTDFFNYGYTF.